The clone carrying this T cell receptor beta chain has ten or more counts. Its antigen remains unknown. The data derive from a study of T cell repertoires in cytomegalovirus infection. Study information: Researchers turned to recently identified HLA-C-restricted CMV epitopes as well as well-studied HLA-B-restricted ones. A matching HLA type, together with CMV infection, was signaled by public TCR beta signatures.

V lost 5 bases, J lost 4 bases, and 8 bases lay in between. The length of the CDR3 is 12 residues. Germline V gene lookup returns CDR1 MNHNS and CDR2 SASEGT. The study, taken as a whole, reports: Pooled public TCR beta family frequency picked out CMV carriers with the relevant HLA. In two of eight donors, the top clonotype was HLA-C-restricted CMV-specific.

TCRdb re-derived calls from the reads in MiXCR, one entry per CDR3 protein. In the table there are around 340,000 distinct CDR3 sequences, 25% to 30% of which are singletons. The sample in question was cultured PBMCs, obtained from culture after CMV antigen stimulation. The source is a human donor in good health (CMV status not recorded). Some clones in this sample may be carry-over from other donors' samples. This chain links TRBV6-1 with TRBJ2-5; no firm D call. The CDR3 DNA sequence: TGTGCCAGCAGTTCGCTAGGAGAGACCCAGTACTTC. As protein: CASSSLGETQYF.